This T cell receptor (beta chain) was recorded in a study of blood T cells in healthy people across ages. Combining a sample-barcoded 5' primer with a J-beta primer mix, a second PCR ran for roughly 7 to 12 cycles. Each TCR beta cDNA got a 12-nucleotide random molecular identifier. Every sample returned 3 million or more CDR3-containing paired-end reads. TCRdb ran MiXCR on the 5' RACE reads and lists one entry per CDR3 protein. The data show fewer than 2,000,000 distinct CDR3 sequences, with about 31% seen just once and around 10% held by the top ten. Per sample, no less than 6 micrograms of total RNA were extracted. Study-level results: There was a strong correlation between TCR beta diversity and naive T cell percentage.

This CDR3 is built from 12 residues. The germline V and J ends were trimmed by 5 bases and 4 bases, with 11 bases remaining between them. Looked up from germline, CDR1 is SQVTM and CDR2 is ANQGSEA. In the case of this clonotype: The target antigen is unknown. Just one base apart from a much larger clone, this may be a read error.

Sequencing was done on a sample of blood. The source of this sequence is a woman aged 30 to 39 in good health. The V and J genes are TRBV29-1 and TRBJ1-2; D call uncertain. In DNA, the CDR3 is TGCAGCGTTAGATGGAGAAGCTATGGCTACACCTTC. Amino acid sequence: CSVRWRSYGYTF.